This T cell receptor (beta chain) was sequenced for a study of cytomegalovirus exposure and HLA in healthy donors. PCR used 60 Vbeta primers and 13 Jbeta primers. The repertoire was sequenced with immunoSEQ multiplex PCR; TCRdb's copy has only in-frame clones and lacks some. The sample yields approximately 110,000 clones, 60% to 70% seen once. Healthy bone marrow donors made up the cohort. CDR1 and CDR2 from the germline V gene are SQVTM and ANQGSEA. V lost 7 bases to trimming and J lost 6 bases, with 15 bases between them. The CDR3 is 13 amino acids. V is TRBV29-1 and J is TRBJ2-2; a possible D gene is TRBD2 (6 bases). The sequenced sample consisted of PBMCs. The receptor was derived from a man in his thirties or forties in good health and CMV-seropositive. The CDR3 loop is CSANRDLAGELFF. As DNA, the CDR3 is TGCAGCGCAAATAGGGACTTGGCCGGGGAGCTGTTTTTT.